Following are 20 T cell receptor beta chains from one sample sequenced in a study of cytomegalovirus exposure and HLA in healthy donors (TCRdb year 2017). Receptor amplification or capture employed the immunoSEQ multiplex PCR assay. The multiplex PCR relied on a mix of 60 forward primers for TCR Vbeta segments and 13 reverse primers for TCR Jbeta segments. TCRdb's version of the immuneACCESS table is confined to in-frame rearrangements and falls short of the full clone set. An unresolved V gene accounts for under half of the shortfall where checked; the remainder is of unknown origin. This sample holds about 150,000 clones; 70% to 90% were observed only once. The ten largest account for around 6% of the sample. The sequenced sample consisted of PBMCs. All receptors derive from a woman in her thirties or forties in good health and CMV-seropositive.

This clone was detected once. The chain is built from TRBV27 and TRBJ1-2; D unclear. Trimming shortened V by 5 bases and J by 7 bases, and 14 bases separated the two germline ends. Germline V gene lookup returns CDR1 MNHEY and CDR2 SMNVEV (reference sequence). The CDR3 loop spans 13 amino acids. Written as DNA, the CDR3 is TGTGCCAGCAGTGTCGGGCCCGGGAGTGGCTACACCTTC. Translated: CASSVGPGSGYTF.

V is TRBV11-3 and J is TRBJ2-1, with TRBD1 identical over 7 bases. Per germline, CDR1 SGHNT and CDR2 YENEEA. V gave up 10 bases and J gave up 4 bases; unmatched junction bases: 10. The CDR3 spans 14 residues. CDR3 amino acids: CATLKGAEYNEQFF. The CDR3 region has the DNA TGTGCCACTCTAAAGGGGGCCGAATACAATGAGCAGTTCTTC. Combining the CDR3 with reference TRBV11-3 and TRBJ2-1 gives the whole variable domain EAGVVQSPRYKIIEKKQPVAFWCNPISGHNTLYWYLQNLGQGPELLIRYENEEAVDDSQLPKDRFSAERLKGVDSTLKIQPAELGDSAVYLCATLKGAEYNEQFFGPGTRLTVL.

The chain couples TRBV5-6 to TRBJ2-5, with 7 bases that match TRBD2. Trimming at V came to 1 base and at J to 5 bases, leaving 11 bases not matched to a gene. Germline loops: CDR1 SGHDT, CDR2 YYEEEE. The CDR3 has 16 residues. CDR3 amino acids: CASSLYWTSWSETQYF. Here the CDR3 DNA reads TGTGCCAGCAGCTTGTATTGGACTAGTTGGTCGGAGACCCAGTACTTC.

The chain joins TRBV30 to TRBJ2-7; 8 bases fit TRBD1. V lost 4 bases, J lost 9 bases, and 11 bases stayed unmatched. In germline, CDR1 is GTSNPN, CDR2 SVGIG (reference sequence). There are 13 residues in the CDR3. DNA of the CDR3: TGTGCCTGGAACCAGAGGACAGGGCAGGCGCAGTACTTC. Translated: CAWNQRTGQAQYF.

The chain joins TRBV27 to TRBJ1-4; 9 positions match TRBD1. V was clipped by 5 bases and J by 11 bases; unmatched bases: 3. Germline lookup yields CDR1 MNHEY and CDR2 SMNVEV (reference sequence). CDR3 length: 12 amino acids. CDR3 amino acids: CASSRGQGKLFF. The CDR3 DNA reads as TGTGCCAGCAGTAGAGGACAGGGGAAACTGTTTTTT.

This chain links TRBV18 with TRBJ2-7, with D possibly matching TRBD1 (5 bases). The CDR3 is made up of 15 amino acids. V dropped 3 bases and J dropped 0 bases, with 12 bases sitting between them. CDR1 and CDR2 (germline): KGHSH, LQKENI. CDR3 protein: CASSPRQSTSYEQYF. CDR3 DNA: TGTGCCAGCTCACCCCGACAGTCGACCTCCTACGAGCAGTACTTC.

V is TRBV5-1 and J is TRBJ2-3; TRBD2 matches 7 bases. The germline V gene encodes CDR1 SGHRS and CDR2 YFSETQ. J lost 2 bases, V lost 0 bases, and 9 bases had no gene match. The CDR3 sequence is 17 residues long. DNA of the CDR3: TGCGCCAGCAGCTTGGCCGGGCTAGCGGACTTCACAGATACGCAGTATTTT. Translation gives CASSLAGLADFTDTQYF.

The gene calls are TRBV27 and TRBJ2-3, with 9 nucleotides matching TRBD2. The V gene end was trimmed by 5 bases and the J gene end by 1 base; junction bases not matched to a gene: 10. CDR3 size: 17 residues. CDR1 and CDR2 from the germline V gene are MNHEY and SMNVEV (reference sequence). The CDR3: CASSPLGVAGGTDTQYF. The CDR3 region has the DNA TGTGCCAGCAGTCCCCTGGGGGTAGCGGGAGGCACAGATACGCAGTATTTT.

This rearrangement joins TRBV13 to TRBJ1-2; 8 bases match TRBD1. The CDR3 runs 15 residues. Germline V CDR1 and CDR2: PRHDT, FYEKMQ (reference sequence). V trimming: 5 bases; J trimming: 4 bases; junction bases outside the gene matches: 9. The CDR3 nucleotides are TGTGCCAGCAGCCCGCGGACAGGGAACACCTATGGCTACACCTTC. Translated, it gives CASSPRTGNTYGYTF.

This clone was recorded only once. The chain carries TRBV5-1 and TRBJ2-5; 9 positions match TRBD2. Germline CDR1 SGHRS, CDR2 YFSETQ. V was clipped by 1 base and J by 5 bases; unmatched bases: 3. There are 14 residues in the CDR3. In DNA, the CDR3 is TGCGCCAGCAGCTTGATAGCGGGAGTGGAGACCCAGTACTTC. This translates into CASSLIAGVETQYF.

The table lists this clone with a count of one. The CDR3 DNA sequence: TGTGCCAGCAGTTACGGGGGAGGCGAAAAACTGTTTTTT. Translated: CASSYGGGEKLFF. The chain combines TRBV6-5 with TRBJ1-4, with a weak D call TRBD1 (5 bases). The V and J ends lost 2 bases and 8 bases respectively, with 9 bases between them. Germline CDR1 reads MNHEY; CDR2 reads SVGAGI. The CDR3 is 13 amino acids.

The CDR3 nucleotides are TGCGCCAGCAGACACTGGACTAGCGGGAGCTCCTACGAGCAGTACTTC. Encoded protein: CASRHWTSGSSYEQYF. The chain combines TRBV5-1 with TRBJ2-7; 13 positions match TRBD2. The junction had 5 bases not matched to a gene; V was cut back by 5 bases and J by 0 bases. The CDR3 consists of 16 residues. Germline V gene sequence: CDR1 SGHRS, CDR2 YFSETQ.

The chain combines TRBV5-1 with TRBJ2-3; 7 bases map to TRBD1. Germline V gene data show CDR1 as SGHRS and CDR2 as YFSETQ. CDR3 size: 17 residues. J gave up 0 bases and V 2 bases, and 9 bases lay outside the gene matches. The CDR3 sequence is CASSFYRGGVSTDTQYF. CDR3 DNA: TGCGCCAGCAGCTTCTACAGGGGCGGCGTAAGCACAGATACGCAGTATTTT.

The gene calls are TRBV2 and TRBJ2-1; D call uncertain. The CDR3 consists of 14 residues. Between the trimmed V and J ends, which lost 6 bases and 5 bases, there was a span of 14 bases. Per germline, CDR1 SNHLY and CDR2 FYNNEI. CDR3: CASRETFIDNEQFF. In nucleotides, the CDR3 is TGTGCCAGCAGGGAGACCTTTATTGACAATGAGCAGTTCTTC.

The CDR3 reads CSGGGSLQETQYF. Written as DNA, the CDR3 is TGCAGTGGTGGAGGGTCGCTTCAAGAGACCCAGTACTTC. The V call is TRBV29-1, the J call TRBJ2-5; D is perhaps TRBD2 (6 bases). Germline V CDR1 and CDR2: SQVTM, ANQGSEA. The CDR3 covers 13 residues.

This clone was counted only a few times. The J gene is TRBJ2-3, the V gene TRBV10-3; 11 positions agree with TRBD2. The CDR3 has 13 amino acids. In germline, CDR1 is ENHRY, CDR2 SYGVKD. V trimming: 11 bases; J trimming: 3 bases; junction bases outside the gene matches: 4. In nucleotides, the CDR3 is TGTGCCGTTCGACTAGCGGGAACAGATACGCAGTATTTT. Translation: CAVRLAGTDTQYF.

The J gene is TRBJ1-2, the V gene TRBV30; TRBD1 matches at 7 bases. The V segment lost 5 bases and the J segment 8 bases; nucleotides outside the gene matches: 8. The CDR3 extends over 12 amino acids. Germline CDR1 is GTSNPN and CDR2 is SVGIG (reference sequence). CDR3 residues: CAWQGGAGGYTF. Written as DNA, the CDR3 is TGTGCCTGGCAAGGGGGCGCGGGGGGCTACACCTTC.

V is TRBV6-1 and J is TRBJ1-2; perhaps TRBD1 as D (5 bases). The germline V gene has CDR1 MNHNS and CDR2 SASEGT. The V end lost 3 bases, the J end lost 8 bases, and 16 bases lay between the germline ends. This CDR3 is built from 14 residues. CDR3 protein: CASSDVGVLRGYTF. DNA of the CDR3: TGTGCCAGCAGTGACGTAGGGGTGCTGCGCGGCTACACCTTC.

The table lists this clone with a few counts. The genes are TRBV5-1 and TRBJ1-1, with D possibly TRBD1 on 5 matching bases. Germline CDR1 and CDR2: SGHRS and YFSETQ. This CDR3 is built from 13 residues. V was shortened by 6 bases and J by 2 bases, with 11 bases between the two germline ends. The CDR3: CASTFDSNTEAFF. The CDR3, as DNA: TGCGCCAGCACTTTCGACAGTAACACTGAAGCTTTCTTT.

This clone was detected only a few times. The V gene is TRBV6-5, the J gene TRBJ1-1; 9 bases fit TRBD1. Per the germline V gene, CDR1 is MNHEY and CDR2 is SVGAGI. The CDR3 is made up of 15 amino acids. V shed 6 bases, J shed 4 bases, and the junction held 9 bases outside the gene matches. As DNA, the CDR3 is TGTGCCAGCAGACGGACAGGGGCCCAGGGCACTGAAGCTTTCTTT. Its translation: CASRRTGAQGTEAFF.